This TCR beta chain was profiled in a study of breast tumors, draining lymph nodes, adjacent tissues. One entry per CDR3 protein results from TCRdb running MiXCR on the multiplex PCR reads. The sample lists 30,000 to 40,000 distinct CDR3 sequences, over 55% occurring once. The material sequenced was breast tumor tissue. This TCR derives from a female donor with breast cancer. Some clones in this sample may be carry-over from other donors' samples.

The CDR3 reads CASSDLTGLINYGYTF. The CDR3, as DNA: TGTGCCAGCAGTGATCTGACAGGCCTAATTAACTATGGCTACACCTTC. The chain combines TRBV2 with TRBJ1-2, with D perhaps TRBD1 (6 bases). Looked up from germline, CDR1 is SNHLY and CDR2 is FYNNEI. Trimming cost V 3 bases and J 1 base, with 15 bases left between them. CDR3 length equals 16 residues.